This TCR beta chain was documented in a study of T cells in Graves' hyperthyroidism and ophthalmopathy. This clonotype came up many times. TCR beta CDR3 region amplification was performed from RNA transcripts. The TCR CDR3 first-round RT-PCR relied on the HTBI primer set. MiXCR, applied by TCRdb to the multiplex PCR reads, yields one record per CDR3 protein. Of roughly 400,000 distinct CDR3 sequences listed, 11% to 15% were seen once; the top ten hold approximately 27%. CDR3 length: 14 amino acids. The germline V gene has CDR1 MNHNS and CDR2 SASEGT. With V trimmed by 7 bases and J by 6 bases, 12 bases remained unmatched.

The chain recombines TRBV6-1 with TRBJ2-7, with TRBD1 matching 7 bases. The origin of this receptor is a man over 45 with Graves' ophthalmopathy. Sequencing input: blood. Here the CDR3 DNA reads TGTGCCAGCAAACAGGGGAGTACGGCGGGCGAGCAGTACTTC. It is translated as CASKQGSTAGEQYF.